A selection of T cell receptor beta chains follows, all from one sample in a study of T cell changes during pregnancy in multiple sclerosis. Here immunoSEQ multiplex PCR was the method, and the copy in TCRdb shows in-frame clones only, minus some. The sample holds 65,000 to 85,000 clones, about 94% seen once. The starting material was CD4+ T cells from peripheral blood mononuclear cells, obtained after pregnancy. Receptor source: a female donor with multiple sclerosis, enrolled in a pregnancy study. Both conserved end residues are part of each CDR3. Fields, in order: V gene, D gene, CDR3 length, J gene, clone size, CDR3 protein, CDR3 DNA. The D gene is left open where the match is weak. Clone sizes are given selectively: once, few, many, or a class where the clone is expanded.

>TRBV28|.|16|TRBJ2-1|once
CASSSLLAAVYNEQFF
TGTGCCAGCAGTTCCCTCTTGGCGGCGGTCTACAATGAGCAGTTCTTC
>TRBV2|.|15|TRBJ1-5|.
CASSKQGRGNQPQHF
TGTGCCAGCAGTAAACAGGGTAGGGGCAATCAGCCCCAGCATTTT
>TRBV15|.|13|TRBJ2-1|.
CATSREAGNEQFF
TGTGCCACCAGCAGAGAGGCGGGAAATGAGCAGTTCTTC
>TRBV30|TRBD1|16|TRBJ2-7|.
CAWSFVTGQGHDEQYF
TGTGCCTGGAGTTTTGTTACGGGACAGGGGCATGACGAGCAGTACTTC
>TRBV28|TRBD2|18|TRBJ2-2|once
CASSLPGGPGGMSGELFF
TGTGCCAGCAGTTTACCGGGGGGACCGGGAGGGATGTCCGGGGAGCTGTTTTTT
>TRBV9|.|18|TRBJ2-3|once
CASPSIITDSNGTDTQYF
TGTGCCAGCCCATCAATAATCACCGACAGTAATGGCACAGATACGCAGTATTTT
>TRBV28|TRBD1|16|TRBJ1-5|few
CASSLLSEGAGQPQHF
TGTGCCAGCAGTTTATTGTCTGAGGGGGCCGGTCAGCCCCAGCATTTT
>TRBV19|.|12|TRBJ2-1|few
CASSIEARVQFF
TGTGCCAGTAGTATAGAAGCTAGAGTGCAGTTCTTC
>TRBV28|TRBD1|15|TRBJ2-7|.
CASSWLADRGYEQYF
TGTGCCAGCAGTTGGTTAGCGGACAGGGGTTACGAGCAGTACTTC
>TRBV2|TRBD2|18|TRBJ2-3|.
CASSPKSLPAGGSDTQYF
TGTGCCAGCAGCCCTAAAAGCCTTCCAGCGGGAGGCTCAGATACGCAGTATTTT
>TRBV5-6|.|13|TRBJ1-2|once
CASSLRGGNGYTF
TGTGCCAGCAGCTTACGGGGGGGGAACGGCTACACCTTC
>TRBV7-9|TRBD1|14|TRBJ2-7|.
CASSLTTGIYEQYF
TGTGCCAGCAGCTTAACGACAGGGATTTACGAGCAGTACTTC
>TRBV19|.|14|TRBJ2-1|.
CASSIIRNYNEQFF
TGTGCCAGTAGTATTATTAGAAACTACAATGAGCAGTTCTTC
>TRBV9|TRBD2|14|TRBJ2-3|.
CARALAGRTDTQYF
TGTGCCAGAGCCTTAGCGGGACGCACAGATACGCAGTATTTT
>TRBV11-3|TRBD1|13|TRBJ2-5|.
CASSYGRGETQYF
TGTGCCAGCAGCTATGGCAGGGGGGAGACCCAGTACTTC
>TRBV6-5|.|12|TRBJ1-2|.
CASSSGLYGYTF
TGTGCCAGCAGTTCGGGACTTTATGGCTACACCTTC
>TRBV27|TRBD2|15|TRBJ2-1|.
CASSPPGLAPNEQFF
TGTGCCAGCAGTCCCCCCGGACTAGCCCCCAATGAGCAGTTCTTC